Listed here are 23 T cell receptor beta chains from one sample, sequenced in a study of blood T cell repertoires in COVID-19. Assay: immunoSEQ multiplex PCR; the TCRdb copy retains only in-frame clones and omits some. The sample records fewer than 350,000 clones, 80% to 90% being singletons. What was sequenced was peripheral blood. The source of these receptors is a woman aged 25 to 39 with COVID-19, enrolled during active disease.

This rearrangement joins TRBV5-1 to TRBJ2-1, with D uncertain. Per germline, CDR1 SGHRS and CDR2 YFSETQ. The CDR3 has 15 residues. The V and J ends lost 1 base and 0 bases respectively, with 8 bases between them. The CDR3 nucleotides read TGCGCCAGCAGCTTGCAGAAAAACTCCTACAATGAGCAGTTCTTC. It yields the protein CASSLQKNSYNEQFF.

The rearrangement uses TRBV5-1 and TRBJ1-6, with no clear D. Germline values: CDR1 SGHRS, CDR2 YFSETQ. V was pared by 4 bases and J by 0 bases, with 14 bases between. The CDR3 is made up of 17 amino acids. CDR3 loop: CASSRRKLSSYNSPLHF. The CDR3 nucleotides are TGCGCCAGCAGCCGCAGGAAATTGAGCTCCTATAATTCACCCCTCCACTTT.

About this clone: Different DNA sequences within this sample yield the same CDR3. The gene calls are TRBV5-1 and TRBJ2-1; 8 bases line up with TRBD1. The CDR3 is made up of 15 amino acids. V trimming: 0 bases; J trimming: 4 bases; junction bases outside the gene matches: 3. CDR1 and CDR2 from the germline V gene are SGHRS and YFSETQ. The CDR3 nucleotides are TGCGCCAGCAGCTTGGGGCAGGGGGCGTACAATGAGCAGTTCTTC. As protein: CASSLGQGAYNEQFF.

Only a few counts were recorded for this clone. Here the CDR3 reads CASSLPRLGGNEQFF. CDR3 sequence (DNA): TGTGCCAGCAGCCTCCCACGACTAGGTGGGAATGAGCAGTTCTTC. The chain has TRBV7-9 and TRBJ2-1, with a weak D call TRBD2 (6 bases). Germline V gene lookup returns CDR1 SEHNR and CDR2 FQNEAQ (reference sequence). V lost 5 bases and J lost 7, with 18 bases in between. The CDR3 runs to 15 residues.

The rearrangement uses TRBV5-1 and TRBJ2-2; no clear D gene. The CDR3 consists of 15 residues. Per the germline V gene, CDR1 is SGHRS and CDR2 is YFSETQ. Trimming removed 0 bases from V and 0 bases from J, with 6 bases in between. The CDR3 coding sequence is TGCGCCAGCAGCTTGGGTGTCGCGAACACCGGGGAGCTGTTTTTT. Amino acid sequence: CASSLGVANTGELFF. Together with reference TRBV5-1 and TRBJ2-2, the CDR3 gives the full variable domain: KAGVTQTPRYLIKTRGQQVTLSCSPISGHRSVSWYQQTPGQGLQFLFEYFSETQRNKGNFPGRFSGRQFSNSRSEMNVSTLELGDSALYLCASSLGVANTGELFFGEGSRLTVL.

The chain carries TRBV9 and TRBJ2-7, with 8 bases that match TRBD2. With V trimmed by 0 bases and J by 3 bases, 8 bases remained unmatched. Germline V gene sequence: CDR1 SGDLS, CDR2 YYNGEE. The CDR3 is 16 residues long. CDR3 residues: CASSVGVAGTHYEQYF. CDR3 DNA sequence: TGTGCCAGCAGCGTAGGGGTAGCGGGGACCCACTACGAGCAGTACTTC.

This chain connects TRBV9 to TRBJ2-3; 10 bases line up with TRBD2. The length of the CDR3 is 15 residues. After removal of 4 bases from V and 4 bases from J, the junction contained 6 bases not matched to a gene. The V gene's germline CDR1 is SGDLS and CDR2 YYNGEE. The DNA for the CDR3 is TGTGCCAGCAGCTTCGTAGCGGGGGGCCCAGATACGCAGTATTTT. Translation: CASSFVAGGPDTQYF.

The chain couples TRBV6-1 to TRBJ2-4; D might be TRBD1 (6 bases). The CDR3 has 16 residues. Trimming shortened V by 2 bases and J by 1 base, and 12 bases separated the two germline ends. The V gene's germline CDR1 is MNHNS and CDR2 SASEGT. CDR3 sequence reads: CASSEQDRTAKNIQYF. For the CDR3, the DNA is TGTGCCAGCAGTGAACAAGACAGGACTGCCAAAAACATTCAGTACTTC.

The rearrangement uses TRBV11-2 and TRBJ2-1; D might be TRBD1 (6 bases). Germline loops: CDR1 SGHAT, CDR2 FQNNGV. CDR3 length equals 15 residues. V gave up 5 bases and J gave up 7 bases, with 18 bases separating them. CDR3 loop: CASSPTGTPLNEQFF. Here the CDR3 DNA reads TGTGCCAGCAGCCCAACAGGGACCCCTCTTAATGAGCAGTTCTTC.

CDR3 sequence reads: CASGISGVGYTF. CDR3 DNA sequence: TGTGCTAGTGGGATATCAGGGGTAGGCTACACCTTC. This rearrangement joins TRBV12-5 to TRBJ1-2, with a possible D match to TRBD1 (6 bases). V lost 6 bases and J 8 bases, leaving 13 bases between the germline ends. Germline CDR1 is LGHNT and CDR2 is FRNRAP. CDR3 size: 12 residues.

The V and J genes are TRBV24-1 and TRBJ2-7; 7 positions agree with TRBD1. The CDR3 length is 15 residues. V lost 3 bases and J lost 4; bases outside the gene matches: 8. Germline V gives CDR1 KGHDR, CDR2 SFDVKD. CDR3 region: CATSDVGGEGYEQYF. For the CDR3, the DNA is TGTGCCACCAGTGATGTAGGGGGCGAGGGATACGAGCAGTACTTC.

The gene calls are TRBV6-5 and TRBJ1-1; D gene unclear. Germline values: CDR1 MNHEY, CDR2 SVGAGI. The CDR3 extends over 14 amino acids. V gave up 7 bases and J gave up 3 bases, with 15 bases separating them. Here the CDR3 reads CASTEGLGYTEAFF. The CDR3 DNA reads TGTGCCAGCACCGAGGGTCTGGGGTACACTGAAGCTTTCTTT.

V gene TRBV4-2 combines with J gene TRBJ2-7, with D tentatively TRBD2 (7 bases). The CDR3 covers 14 residues. Germline V CDR1 and CDR2: LGHNA, YNFKEQ. The V gene lost 3 bases and the J gene lost 5 bases, with 14 bases spanning the gap. Here the CDR3 reads CASSQGGQFHEQYF. CDR3 in DNA: TGTGCCAGCAGCCAGGGGGGGCAGTTCCACGAGCAGTACTTC.

V gene TRBV4-1 combines with J gene TRBJ1-1, with D unclear. The V gene lost 4 bases and the J gene lost 1 base, with 16 bases spanning the gap. The CDR3 sequence is 16 residues long. Germline V gives CDR1 MGHRA, CDR2 YSYEKL. DNA of the CDR3: TGCGCCAGCAGCCCCCAGGCGGGATCAGAGAACACTGAAGCTTTCTTT. Its protein is CASSPQAGSENTEAFF.

V is TRBV29-1 and J is TRBJ2-3, with D perhaps assigned TRBD1 or TRBD2 (6 bases each). Per the germline V gene, CDR1 is SQVTM and CDR2 is ANQGSEA. The CDR3 contains 13 residues. V lost 7 bases and J lost 0, with 11 bases in between. CDR3 region: CSGGRGSTDTQYF. The CDR3 DNA reads TGCAGCGGGGGGCGGGGAAGCACAGATACGCAGTATTTT.

The V gene is TRBV20-1, the J gene TRBJ2-3; D gene uncertain. Trimming took off 6 bases at V and 3 bases at J, with 4 bases between the two ends. CDR1 DFQATT and CDR2 SNEGSKA come from the germline V gene (reference sequence). The CDR3 consists of 10 residues. CDR3 region: CSALTDTQYF. The CDR3 DNA reads as TGCAGTGCCCTTACAGATACGCAGTATTTT.

This sequence joins TRBV5-1 and TRBJ1-4, with D possibly matching TRBD1 (6 bases). The CDR3 has 14 amino acids. V gave up 4 bases and J gave up 8 bases, with 15 bases separating them. From germline, CDR1 is SGHRS and CDR2 YFSETQ. CDR3 loop: CASSTGRGEEKLFF. The CDR3 DNA reads TGCGCCAGCAGCACGGGCAGGGGAGAAGAAAAACTGTTTTTT.

The J gene is TRBJ2-7, the V gene TRBV14; the match to TRBD1 covers 10 bases. The CDR3 contains 16 residues. V lost 0 bases and J lost 5; bases outside the gene matches: 7. CDR1 and CDR2 from the germline V gene are SGHDN and FVKESK. For the CDR3, the DNA is TGTGCCAGCAGCCAAGATCTGGGGACAGGGGAACACGAGCAGTACTTC. Amino acids: CASSQDLGTGEHEQYF.

The chain recombines TRBV13 with TRBJ2-5; 12 bases line up with TRBD2. V dropped 4 bases and J dropped 0; count of bases not matched to a gene: 9. Germline V CDR1 and CDR2: PRHDT, FYEKMQ (reference sequence). The CDR3 is made up of 18 amino acids. DNA of the CDR3: TGTGCCAGCAGCTCAAGCCCGGGACTAGCGGGTCACCAAGAGACCCAGTACTTC. Its translation is CASSSSPGLAGHQETQYF.

The chain couples TRBV4-1 to TRBJ1-4; D gene uncertain. Trimming took 1 base from V and 7 from J, leaving 19 bases between them. Germline values: CDR1 MGHRA, CDR2 YSYEKL. The CDR3 extends over 17 amino acids. For the CDR3, the DNA is TGCGCCAGCAGCCAAGGAGGGATCCTCCCTGCCAGTGAAAAACTGTTTTTT. Translating gives CASSQGGILPASEKLFF.

The V call is TRBV11-2, the J call TRBJ2-4, with 8 bases fitting TRBD1. J was trimmed by 4 bases and V by 3 bases; bases with no gene match: 5. The CDR3 consists of 15 residues. Germline V CDR1 and CDR2: SGHAT, FQNNGV. Here the CDR3 reads CASSFATGAKNIQYF. CDR3 DNA sequence: TGTGCCAGCAGCTTCGCGACAGGGGCTAAAAACATTCAGTACTTC.

The chain recombines TRBV13 with TRBJ1-5, with 8 bases identical to TRBD1. V gave up 5 bases and J gave up 7 bases; unmatched junction bases: 7. This CDR3 comprises 14 residues. Germline lookup yields CDR1 PRHDT and CDR2 FYEKMQ (reference sequence). CDR3 DNA sequence: TGTGCCAGCAGCCTCGGACAGGGTAAACAGCCCCAGCATTTT. Its protein is CASSLGQGKQPQHF.

V and J are TRBV6-5 and TRBJ2-5, with 9 bases identical to TRBD2. The V gene's germline CDR1 is MNHEY and CDR2 SVGAGI. Trimming removed 6 bases from V and 5 bases from J; junction bases left unmatched: 10. The CDR3 is 15 residues long. DNA for the CDR3: TGTGCCAGCAGCGCCTTTCCGGGACTAGCCGAGACCCAGTACTTC. This gives the protein CASSAFPGLAETQYF.